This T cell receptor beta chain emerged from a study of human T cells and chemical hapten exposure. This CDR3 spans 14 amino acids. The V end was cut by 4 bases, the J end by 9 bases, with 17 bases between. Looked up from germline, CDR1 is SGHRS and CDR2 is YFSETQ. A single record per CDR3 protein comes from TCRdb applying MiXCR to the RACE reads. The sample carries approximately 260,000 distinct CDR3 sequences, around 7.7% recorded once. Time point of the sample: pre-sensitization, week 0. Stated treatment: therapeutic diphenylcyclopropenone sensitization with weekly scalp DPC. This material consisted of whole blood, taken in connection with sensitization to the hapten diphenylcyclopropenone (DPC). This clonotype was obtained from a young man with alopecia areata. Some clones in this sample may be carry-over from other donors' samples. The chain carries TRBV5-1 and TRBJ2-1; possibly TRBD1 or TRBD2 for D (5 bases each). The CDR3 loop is CASSRGPPSGEQFF. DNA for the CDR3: TGCGCCAGCAGCAGGGGACCCCCCTCGGGTGAGCAGTTCTTC.